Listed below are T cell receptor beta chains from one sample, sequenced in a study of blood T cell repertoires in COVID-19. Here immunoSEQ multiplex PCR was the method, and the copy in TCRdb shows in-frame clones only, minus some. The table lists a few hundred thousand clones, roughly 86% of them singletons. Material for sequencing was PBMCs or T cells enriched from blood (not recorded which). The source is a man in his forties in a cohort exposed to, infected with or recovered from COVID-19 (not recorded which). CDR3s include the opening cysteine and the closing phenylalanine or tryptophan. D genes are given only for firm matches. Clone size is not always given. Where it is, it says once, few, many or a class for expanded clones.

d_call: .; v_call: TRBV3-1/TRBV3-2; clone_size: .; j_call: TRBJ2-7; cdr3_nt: TGTGCCAGCAGCCGCAGCGAAAACGAGCAGTACTTC; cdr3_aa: CASSRSENEQYF
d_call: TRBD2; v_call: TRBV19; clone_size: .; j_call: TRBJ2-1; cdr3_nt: TGTGCCATTGGTTTGGGCGGGAGCGCGGAGCAGTTCTTC; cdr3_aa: CAIGLGGSAEQFF
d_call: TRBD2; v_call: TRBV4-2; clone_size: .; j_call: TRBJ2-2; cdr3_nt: TGTGCCAGCAGCCAATACGCTCAAGCGGGGGACGGGGGGGAGCTGTTTTTT; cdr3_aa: CASSQYAQAGDGGELFF
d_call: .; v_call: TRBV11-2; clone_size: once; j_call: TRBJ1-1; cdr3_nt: TGTGCCAGCTCCTTCGACAGGAACGAAGCTTTCTTT; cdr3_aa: CASSFDRNEAFF
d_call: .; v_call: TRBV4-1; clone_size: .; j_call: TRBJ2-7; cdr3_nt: TGCGCCAGCAGCCAAGTCACGGGTGAGCAGTACTTC; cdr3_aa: CASSQVTGEQYF
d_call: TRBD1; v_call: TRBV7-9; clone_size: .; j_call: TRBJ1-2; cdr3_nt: TGTGCCAGCAGCTTAGCGGGACAGTTCTTGAAGGGCTACACCTTC; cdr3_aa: CASSLAGQFLKGYTF
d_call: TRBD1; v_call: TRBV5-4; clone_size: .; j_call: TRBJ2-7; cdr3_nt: TGTGCCAGCAGCTTGAACAGGGGAGTCCGCGAGCAGTACTTC; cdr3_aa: CASSLNRGVREQYF
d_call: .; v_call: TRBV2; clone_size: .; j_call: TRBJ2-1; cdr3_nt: TGTGCCAGCAGGGGTGGCGGAGTTAATGAGCAGTTCTTC; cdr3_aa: CASRGGGVNEQFF
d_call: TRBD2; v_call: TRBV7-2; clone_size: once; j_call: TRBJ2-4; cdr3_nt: TGTGCCAGCAGCTTAGCGCGGTTAGCGGGGGGGAACATTCAGTACTTC; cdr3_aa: CASSLARLAGGNIQYF
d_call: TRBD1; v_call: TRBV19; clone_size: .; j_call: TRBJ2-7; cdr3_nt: TGTGCCAGTAGCCTGGGACAGCTGAGCTCCTACGAGCAGTACTTC; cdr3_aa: CASSLGQLSSYEQYF
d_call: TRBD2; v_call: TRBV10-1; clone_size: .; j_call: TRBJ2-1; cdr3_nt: TGCGCCAGCAGTGGAGCGGGATTTTCCAATGAGCAGTTCTTC; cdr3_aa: CASSGAGFSNEQFF
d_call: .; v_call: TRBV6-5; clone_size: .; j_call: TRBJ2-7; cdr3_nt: TGTGCCAGCAGTTACTCGTACAGGAGCCTATACGAGCAGTACTTC; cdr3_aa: CASSYSYRSLYEQYF
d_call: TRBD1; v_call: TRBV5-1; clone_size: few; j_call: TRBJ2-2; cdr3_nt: TGCGCCAGCAGCCTAAGAGAACAGGGGGCAAACACCGGGGAGCTGTTTTTT; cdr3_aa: CASSLREQGANTGELFF
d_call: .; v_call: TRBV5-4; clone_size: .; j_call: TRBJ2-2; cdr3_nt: TGTGCCAGCAGCTTGGTCCTGAACACCGGGGAGCTGTTTTTT; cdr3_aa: CASSLVLNTGELFF
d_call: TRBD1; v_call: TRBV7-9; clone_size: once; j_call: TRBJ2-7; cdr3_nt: TGTGCCAGCAGACCTTTGGGTTCTCAGACAGGGCCCGAGCAGTACTTC; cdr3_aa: CASRPLGSQTGPEQYF
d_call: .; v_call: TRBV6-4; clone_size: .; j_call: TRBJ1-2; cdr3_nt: TGTGCCAGCAGTGAAGTTTGGGGGCGAGATGGCTACACCTTC; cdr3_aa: CASSEVWGRDGYTF
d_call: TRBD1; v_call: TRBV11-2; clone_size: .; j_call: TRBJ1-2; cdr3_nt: TGTGCCAGCAGCCGCGGACAGGGCACGGATGGCTACACCTTC; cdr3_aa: CASSRGQGTDGYTF
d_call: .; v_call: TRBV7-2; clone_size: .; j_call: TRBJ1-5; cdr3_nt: TGTGCCAGCAGTCTGAACAGGGAAACCCAGCATTTT; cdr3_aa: CASSLNRETQHF
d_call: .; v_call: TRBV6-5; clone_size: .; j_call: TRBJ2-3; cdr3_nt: TGTGCCAGCAGTCCCCTTCGGACTCGCACAGATACGCAGTATTTT; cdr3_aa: CASSPLRTRTDTQYF
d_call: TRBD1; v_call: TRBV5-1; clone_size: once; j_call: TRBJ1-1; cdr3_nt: TGCGCCAGCAGCGGAGTGGGGGGACAGGGAGCCACTGAAGCTTTCTTT; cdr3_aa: CASSGVGGQGATEAFF
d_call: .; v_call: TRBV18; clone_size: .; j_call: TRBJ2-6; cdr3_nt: TGTGCCAGCTCACCACCGGGTACAGCGGCTGGGGCCAACGTCCTGACTTTC; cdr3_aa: CASSPPGTAAGANVLTF
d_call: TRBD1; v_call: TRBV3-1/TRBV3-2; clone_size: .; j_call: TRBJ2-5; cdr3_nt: TGTGCCAGCAGGACGGGACAGGGACCTAAAGAGACCCAGTACTTC; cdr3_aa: CASRTGQGPKETQYF
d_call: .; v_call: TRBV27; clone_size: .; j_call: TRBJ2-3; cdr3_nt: TGTGCCAGCAGTTTAAGGGGGAATACGCAGTATTTT; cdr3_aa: CASSLRGNTQYF
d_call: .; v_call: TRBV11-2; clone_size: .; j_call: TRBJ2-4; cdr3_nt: TGTGCCAGCAGCTTACGGACAGATAACATTCAGTACTTC; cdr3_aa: CASSLRTDNIQYF
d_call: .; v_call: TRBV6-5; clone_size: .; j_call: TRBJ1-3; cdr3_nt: TGTGCCAGCGGAGCCTCTGGAAACACCATATATTTT; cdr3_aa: CASGASGNTIYF
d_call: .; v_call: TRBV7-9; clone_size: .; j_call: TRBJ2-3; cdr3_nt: TGTGCCAGCAAATACGGGAACACAGATACGCAGTATTTT; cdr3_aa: CASKYGNTDTQYF
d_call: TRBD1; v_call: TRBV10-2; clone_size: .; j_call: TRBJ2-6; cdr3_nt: TGCGCCAGCAGGACAGGGGGCCTCGTTCCTGGGGCCAACGTCCTGACTTTC; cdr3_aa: CASRTGGLVPGANVLTF
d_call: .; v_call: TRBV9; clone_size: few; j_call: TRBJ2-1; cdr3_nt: TGTGCCAGCAGCGTAGATATGGCTAGCGTGTTCTCCTACAATGAGCAGTTCTTC; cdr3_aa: CASSVDMASVFSYNEQFF
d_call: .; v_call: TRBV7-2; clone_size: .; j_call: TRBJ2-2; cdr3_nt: TGTGCCAGCAGCTCACCCGGGGGGAACACCGGGGAGCTGTTTTTT; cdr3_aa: CASSSPGGNTGELFF
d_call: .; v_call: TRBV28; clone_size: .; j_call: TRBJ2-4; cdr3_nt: TGTGCCAGCAGTCCGTACAGGGCCCTCAAAAACATTCAGTACTTC; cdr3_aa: CASSPYRALKNIQYF
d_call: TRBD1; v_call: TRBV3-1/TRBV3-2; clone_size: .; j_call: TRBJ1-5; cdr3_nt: TGTGCCAGCAGCTTGACAGGGAGCAATCAGCCCCAGCATTTT; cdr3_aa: CASSLTGSNQPQHF
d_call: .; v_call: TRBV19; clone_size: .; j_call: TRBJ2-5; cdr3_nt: TGTGCCAGTAGTATTAGTCGGAGGGAGACCCAGTACTTC; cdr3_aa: CASSISRRETQYF
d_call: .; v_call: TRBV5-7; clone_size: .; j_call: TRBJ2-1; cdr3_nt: TGTGCCAGCAGCTTGTTGGCAGTCTACAATGAGCAGTTCTTC; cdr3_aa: CASSLLAVYNEQFF
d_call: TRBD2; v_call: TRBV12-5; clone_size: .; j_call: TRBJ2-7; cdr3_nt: TGTGCTAGTGGTTTGGAGCGGGGGCGCTCCTACGAGCAGTACTTC; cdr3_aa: CASGLERGRSYEQYF
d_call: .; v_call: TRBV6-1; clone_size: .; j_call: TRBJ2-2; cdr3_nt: TGTGCCAGCAGTGAACATGAGAGGGGGGAGCTGTTTTTT; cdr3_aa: CASSEHERGELFF
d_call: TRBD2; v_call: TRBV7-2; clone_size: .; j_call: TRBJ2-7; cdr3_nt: TGTGCCAGCAGCTCCTTTACTAGCGAATATAGCTTC; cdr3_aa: CASSSFTSEYSF
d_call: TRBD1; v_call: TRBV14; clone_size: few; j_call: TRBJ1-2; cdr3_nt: TGTGCCAGCAGCCAAGAAAGGGGGCTTTGGGGCTACACCTTC; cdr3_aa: CASSQERGLWGYTF
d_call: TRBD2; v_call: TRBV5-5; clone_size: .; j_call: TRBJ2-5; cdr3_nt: TGTGCCAGCAGCTTGGGCCTAGCGGGAGGGCAAGAGACCCAGTACTTC; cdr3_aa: CASSLGLAGGQETQYF
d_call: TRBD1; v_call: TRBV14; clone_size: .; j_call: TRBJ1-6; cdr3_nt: TGTGCCAGCAGCCCGGGCGGACAGGGGCACTTCAATTCACCCCTCCACTTT; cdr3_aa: CASSPGGQGHFNSPLHF
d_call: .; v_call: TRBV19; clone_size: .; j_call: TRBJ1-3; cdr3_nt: TGTGCCAGTAGTGCCCGACAGAGCTCTGGAAACACCATATATTTT; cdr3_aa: CASSARQSSGNTIYF
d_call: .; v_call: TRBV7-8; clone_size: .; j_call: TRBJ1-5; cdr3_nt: TGTGCCAGCAGCTTACAGGAGGTTCGTCAGCCCCAGCATTTT; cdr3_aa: CASSLQEVRQPQHF
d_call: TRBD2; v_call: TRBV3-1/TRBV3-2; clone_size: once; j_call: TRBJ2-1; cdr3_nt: TGTGCCAGCAGCCAAGGCACTAGCGGGAGGTCTCTCAATGAGCAGTTCTTC; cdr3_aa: CASSQGTSGRSLNEQFF
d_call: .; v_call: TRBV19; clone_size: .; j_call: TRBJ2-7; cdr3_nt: TGTGCCAGTAGTTTTACAGGCGGCTACGCCTACGAGCAGTACTTC; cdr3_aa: CASSFTGGYAYEQYF
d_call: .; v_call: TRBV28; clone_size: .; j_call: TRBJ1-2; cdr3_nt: TGTGCCAGCAGTGGACATACTAACTATGGCTACACCTTC; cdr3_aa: CASSGHTNYGYTF
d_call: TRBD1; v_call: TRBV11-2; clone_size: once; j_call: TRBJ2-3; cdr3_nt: TGTGCCAGCAGCTTACGCAGGGGGATAGATACGCAGTATTTT; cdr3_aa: CASSLRRGIDTQYF
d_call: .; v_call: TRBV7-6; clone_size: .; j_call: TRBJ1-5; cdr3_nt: TGTGCCAGCAGCTTAGCTCCAGGAGGTTATCAGCCCCAGCATTTT; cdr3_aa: CASSLAPGGYQPQHF